The 26 T cell receptor beta chains reported below all come from one sample, sequenced in a study of T cell responses to AZD1222 COVID-19 vaccine. Repertoires were generated with immunoSEQ multiplex PCR, while TCRdb's copy carries only in-frame clones and drops some. The top ten hold around 4.1% of the sample, which has roughly 140,000 clones, around 83% seen once. The material was peripheral blood, obtained on day 0 of MenACWY control vaccination. The origin of the receptors is an adult in good health.

This sequence joins TRBV2 and TRBJ1-5; D is undetermined. CDR3 size: 12 residues. Germline CDR1 reads SNHLY; CDR2 reads FYNNEI. The ends were cut back, 8 bases at V and 2 bases at J, with 7 bases in the middle. The CDR3 is CASGVGNQPQHF. CDR3 sequence (DNA): TGTGCCAGCGGGGTGGGCAATCAGCCCCAGCATTTT.

This clone was observed once. V usage is TRBV5-1 and J usage is TRBJ1-3; 10 bases match TRBD1. This CDR3 has 16 residues. V shed 7 bases and J 4 bases; nucleotides not matched to a gene: 11. The germline V gene encodes CDR1 SGHRS and CDR2 YFSETQ. CDR3 residues: CASRKDRGVSGNTIYF. CDR3 sequence (DNA): TGCGCCAGCCGAAAGGACAGGGGGGTGTCCGGAAACACCATATATTTT.

The rearrangement uses TRBV2 and TRBJ2-7; the match to TRBD2 covers 9 bases. The length of the CDR3 is 14 residues. The germline CDR1 and CDR2 sequences are SNHLY and FYNNEI. V dropped 5 bases and J dropped 2; count of bases not matched to a gene: 4. The DNA for the CDR3 is TGTGCCAGCAGTATAGCGGGGGCCCCCTACGAGCAGTACGTC. This sequence encodes CASSIAGAPYEQYV.

The chain is built from TRBV2 and TRBJ2-7, with D tentatively TRBD1 (5 bases). Trimming left V 5 bases short and J 6 bases short, with 11 bases between. This CDR3 contains 12 residues. Germline V lookup: CDR1 SNHLY, CDR2 FYNNEI. CDR3 loop: CASSQGWSEQYV. In nucleotides, the CDR3 is TGTGCCAGCAGTCAGGGCTGGAGCGAGCAGTACGTC.

The chain has TRBV4-2 and TRBJ2-1; D is uncertain. V gave up 1 base and J gave up 7 bases, with 8 bases separating them. Looked up from germline, CDR1 is LGHNA and CDR2 is YNFKEQ. The CDR3 length is 13 residues. Written as DNA, the CDR3 is TGTGCCAGCAGCCAAGCCGGGTCTAATGAGCAGTTCTTC. Encoded protein: CASSQAGSNEQFF.

In its sample, this clone was seen a few times. This rearrangement joins TRBV18 to TRBJ2-5; weak D call: TRBD1 (5 bases). Germline CDR1 and CDR2: KGHSH and LQKENI. The CDR3 contains 13 residues. V dropped 6 bases and J dropped 3 bases, with 11 bases sitting between them. This CDR3 is CASSLTEKETQYF. CDR3 DNA: TGTGCCAGCTCGCTGACAGAAAAAGAGACCCAGTACTTC.

The chain has TRBV19 and TRBJ1-3, with D hard to call. The CDR3 runs 16 residues. The germline CDR1 and CDR2 sequences are LNHDA and SQIVND (reference sequence). The ends were cut back, 3 bases at V and 0 bases at J, with 12 bases in the middle. The CDR3 region has the DNA TGTGCCAGTAGTATCAGACCTTCTAACTCTGGAAACACCATATATTTT. As protein: CASSIRPSNSGNTIYF.

The rearrangement uses TRBV4-1 and TRBJ1-4; D uncertain. Trimming took off 1 base at V and 3 bases at J, with 9 bases between the two ends. The CDR3 consists of 15 residues. Germline CDR1 and CDR2: MGHRA and YSYEKL. The DNA for the CDR3 is TGCGCCAGCAGCCAAGGATTGGCGGCTAATGAAAAACTGTTTTTT. Residues: CASSQGLAANEKLFF.

The V and J genes are TRBV15 and TRBJ2-1; D might be TRBD1 or TRBD2, each matching 6 bases. The CDR3 length is 15 residues. Germline V CDR1 and CDR2: LNHNV, YYDKDF (reference sequence). Trimming stripped 1 base from V and 6 bases from J, with 13 bases between. CDR3 region: CATSRGRGRGNEQFF. The CDR3 DNA reads as TGTGCCACCAGCAGAGGTCGGGGGCGGGGCAATGAGCAGTTCTTC.

Regarding this clone: A read error may account for a junction end that differs from germline. The rearrangement uses TRBV9 and TRBJ2-5; weak D call: TRBD2 (7 bases). This CDR3 has 14 residues. Per the germline V gene, CDR1 is SGDLS and CDR2 is YYNGEE. The DNA for the CDR3 is TGTGCCAGCAGCGCGGGGGGCATTCAAGAGGCCCAGTACTTC. It translates to CASSAGGIQEAQYF. Complete variable domain (other parts from reference TRBV9 and TRBJ2-5): DSGVTQTPKHLITATGQRVTLRCSPRSGDLSVYWYQQSLDQGLQFLIQYYNGEERAKGNILERFSAQQFPDLHSELNLSSLELGDSALYFCASSAGGIQEAQYFGPGTRLLVL.

This chain connects TRBV6-1 to TRBJ2-4; 10 nucleotides align to TRBD1. After removal of 0 bases from V and 7 bases from J, the junction contained 9 bases not matched to a gene. This CDR3 region has 17 residues. In germline, CDR1 is MNHNS, CDR2 SASEGT. The CDR3 coding sequence is TGTGCCAGCAGTGAAGCGGGGTTGACAGGGGGCGTGAACATTCAGTACTTC. Translated, it gives CASSEAGLTGGVNIQYF.

This chain uses TRBV28 with TRBJ1-5; 11 bases line up with TRBD1. The CDR3 has 15 residues. J gave up 7 bases and V 2 bases, and 4 bases lay outside the gene matches. Germline V gene data show CDR1 as MDHEN and CDR2 as SYDVKM. The CDR3: CASSLGTGGPQPQHF. In DNA form, the CDR3 reads TGTGCCAGCAGTTTAGGGACAGGGGGGCCACAGCCCCAGCATTTT.

This clone was seen a single time. The chain carries TRBV6-1 and TRBJ1-3; D not resolved. The CDR3 extends over 13 amino acids. Trimming removed 10 bases at V and 0 bases at J, with 10 bases between. From germline, CDR1 is MNHNS and CDR2 SASEGT. CDR3: CATERVSGNTIYF. CDR3 nucleotide sequence: TGTGCCACCGAGCGGGTCTCTGGAAACACCATATATTTT.

The gene calls are TRBV9 and TRBJ1-6, with D maybe TRBD1 (5 bases). CDR1 and CDR2 from the germline V gene are SGDLS and YYNGEE. The CDR3 covers 15 residues. V was cut by 2 bases and J by 6 bases, with 12 bases left in between. The DNA for the CDR3 is TGTGCCAGCAGCGTGGGTCCAGGGTCTAATTCACCCCTCCACTTT. It yields the protein CASSVGPGSNSPLHF. Full variable domain (rest looked up from reference TRBV9 and TRBJ1-6): DSGVTQTPKHLITATGQRVTLRCSPRSGDLSVYWYQQSLDQGLQFLIQYYNGEERAKGNILERFSAQQFPDLHSELNLSSLELGDSALYFCASSVGPGSNSPLHFGNGTRLTVT.

J is TRBJ1-2 and V is TRBV9; 7 bases align to TRBD1. The CDR3 runs to 14 residues. V gave up 4 bases and J gave up 2 bases; unmatched junction bases: 5. CDR1 and CDR2 from the germline V gene are SGDLS and YYNGEE. The CDR3 protein is CASSTGALNYGYTF. CDR3 DNA: TGTGCCAGCAGCACAGGGGCCCTAAACTATGGCTACACCTTC.

This chain uses TRBV28 with TRBJ1-5; D might be TRBD1 (6 bases). Between the trimmed V and J ends, which lost 10 bases and 3 bases, there was a span of 13 bases. CDR1 is MDHEN, CDR2 SYDVKM, per germline. The CDR3 has 13 amino acids. CDR3 nucleotide sequence: TGTGCCACCGGAGACAGGCTCAATCAGCCCCAGCATTTT. Protein: CATGDRLNQPQHF.

The V gene is TRBV11-2, the J gene TRBJ2-1; D is perhaps TRBD1 (6 bases). The CDR3 consists of 16 residues. The V and J ends lost 5 bases and 5 bases respectively, with 19 bases between them. In germline, CDR1 is SGHAT, CDR2 FQNNGV. This chain's CDR3 is CASSKRVRGINNEQFF. CDR3 sequence (DNA): TGTGCCAGCAGCAAACGAGTTAGGGGGATTAACAATGAGCAGTTCTTC. Based on the CDR3 plus reference TRBV11-2 and TRBJ2-1, the full variable domain is EAGVAQSPRYKIIEKRQSVAFWCNPISGHATLYWYQQILGQGPKLLIQFQNNGVVDDSQLPKDRFSAERLKGVDSTLKIQPAKLEDSAVYLCASSKRVRGINNEQFFGPGTRLTVL.

The rearrangement joins TRBV2 to TRBJ1-1, with 7 positions matching TRBD1. V lost 6 bases, J lost 3 bases, and 4 bases stayed unmatched. This CDR3 comprises 13 residues. Germline V gene sequence: CDR1 SNHLY, CDR2 FYNNEI. The CDR3 DNA is TGTGCCAGCAGCCGGACAGGTTACACTGAAGCTTTCTTT. Protein: CASSRTGYTEAFF.

The chain combines TRBV28 with TRBJ1-1; no reliable D call. The CDR3 totals 13 residues. V lost 1 base, J lost 3 bases, and 6 bases lay in between. Germline CDR1 reads MDHEN; CDR2 reads SYDVKM. Here the CDR3 DNA reads TGTGCCAGCAGTTTATACCGGTACACTGAAGCTTTCTTT. This translates into CASSLYRYTEAFF.

This clone was seen a handful of times. The chain links TRBV9 to TRBJ2-1; 10 bases fit TRBD2. V shed 5 bases and J 8 bases; nucleotides not matched to a gene: 13. The germline V gene encodes CDR1 SGDLS and CDR2 YYNGEE. The CDR3 contains 16 residues. CDR3 loop: CASSKRTSGFMDEQFF. In DNA form, the CDR3 reads TGTGCCAGCAGTAAACGGACTAGCGGCTTTATGGATGAGCAGTTCTTC.

V gene TRBV10-1 combines with J gene TRBJ2-1; 10 positions match TRBD2. Looked up from germline, CDR1 is WNHNN and CDR2 is SYGVQD (reference sequence). The CDR3 is 16 residues long. With V trimmed by 3 bases and J by 2 bases, 4 bases remained unmatched. The CDR3 protein is CASSDTSGGAYNEQFF. In DNA, the CDR3 is TGCGCCAGCAGTGATACCAGCGGGGGGGCCTACAATGAGCAGTTCTTC.

This clone was recorded a few times. Here the CDR3 reads CASSPTQKEWGTEAFF. Written as DNA, the CDR3 is TGTGCCAGCAGCCCCACCCAAAAAGAGTGGGGGACTGAAGCTTTCTTT. The chain has TRBV7-6 and TRBJ1-1; a weak D match, TRBD1 (5 bases). V was cut by 5 bases and J by 5 bases, with 21 bases left in between. The CDR3 contains 16 residues. Germline loops: CDR1 SGHVS, CDR2 FNYEAQ.

CDR3 protein: CAVAAAVNYGYTF. The CDR3 nucleotides read TGTGCCGTCGCTGCAGCAGTAAACTATGGCTACACCTTC. V gene TRBV19 combines with J gene TRBJ1-2, with D unresolved. The germline V gene encodes CDR1 LNHDA and CDR2 SQIVND (reference sequence). Trimming took 11 bases from V and 2 from J, leaving 15 bases between them. There are 13 residues in the CDR3.

This clone has just one count. The chain recombines TRBV5-1 with TRBJ2-2, with 9 bases identical to TRBD1. Germline-derived CDR1 and CDR2 are SGHRS and YFSETQ. This CDR3 has 15 amino acids. The J segment lost 7 bases and the V segment lost 4 bases, leaving 8 bases of the junction unmatched. In nucleotides, the CDR3 is TGCGCCAGCAGCCTCGGGACAGGGTATGACGGGGAGCTGTTTTTT. Translating it yields CASSLGTGYDGELFF.

To note about this clone: The sample carries other DNA sequences with the same CDR3. The chain links TRBV11-2 to TRBJ1-6; D unclear. Germline assignment: CDR1 SGHAT and CDR2 FQNNGV. The CDR3 has 14 residues. V was trimmed by 1 base and J by 10 bases, leaving 11 bases between them. The CDR3 here is CASSLGGLGSPLHF. CDR3 bases: TGTGCCAGCAGCTTAGGAGGGCTCGGCTCACCCCTCCACTTT.

CDR3 bases: TGTGCCAGTAGTATAGCAGGGGCGGATACGCAGTATTTT. This sequence encodes CASSIAGADTQYF. The chain combines TRBV19 with TRBJ2-3; TRBD1 might be the D (6 bases). This CDR3 is 13 amino acids long. From germline, CDR1 is LNHDA and CDR2 SQIVND (reference sequence). Trimming stripped 1 base from V and 6 bases from J, with 8 bases between. The full variable domain, with the rest looked up from reference TRBV19 and TRBJ2-3, is DGGITQSPKYLFRKEGQNVTLSCEQNLNHDAMYWYRQDPGQGLRLIYYSQIVNDFQKGDIAEGYSVSREKKESFPLTVTSAQKNPTAFYLCASSIAGADTQYFGPGTRLTVL.